This T cell receptor beta chain derives from a study of siplizumab effects on memory and regulatory T cells. Overall study findings and caveats: A mean of approximately 69% of mappable alloreactive CD4+ clones were Treg-derived with siplizumab, compared with about 30% in controls. It was never confirmed that proliferating Tregs from siplizumab cultures were suppressive. The authors could not assign a naive or memory phenotype to roughly 75-95% of proliferating CD4+ or CD8+ clones.

With regard to this clone: Its specificity is not known.

Per the germline V gene, CDR1 is MNHEY and CDR2 is SVGAGI. V lost 2 bases and J 1 base, leaving 8 bases between the germline ends. The CDR3 contains 14 residues. Data came from immunoSEQ multiplex PCR; TCRdb stores just in-frame clones and leaves some out. The sample records about 100,000 clones, 94% being singletons. The chain couples TRBV6-5 to TRBJ1-1; D uncertain. Sequencing was performed on Tregs sorted from blood. The sequence was collected from a human donor in good health. CDR3 amino acids: CASSYGPPNTEAFF. The CDR3, as DNA: TGTGCCAGCAGTTACGGGCCCCCGAACACTGAAGCTTTCTTT.